This T cell receptor beta chain was obtained from a study of shared clonotypes between healthy human individuals (dated by TCRdb to 2019 to 2021). For the wider study: A couple of women and three men aged 18 to 49 years were included in the cohort. Between about 0.9 and 8.9 billion PBMCs per donor were obtained by leukapheresis. To increase sequencing depth and limit assay-specific biases, TCR repertoire library preparation and sequencing were carried out by different laboratories using diverse techniques. The study deeply sequenced blood TCR repertoires of about five healthy adults to estimate repertoire size and the extent of clonotype sharing between individuals.

Broad study findings and their caveats: The small number of donors limited the genetic and exposure-history diversity represented. Sampling was restricted to blood, and TCR repertoires in tissues likely differ from the TCR repertoires found in blood. Pairwise subsampling indicated that sequencing depth was expected to affect the degree of clonotype sharing among donors.

Using the deep immunoSEQ assay, multiplex PCR amplified TCR CDR3 regions from genomic DNA. Genomic DNA extracted from each cell subset was distributed evenly over all wells of several immunoSEQ 96-well plates, and each plate served as one replicate. For unsorted PBMC, approximately 310 ng genomic DNA, equal to 32,000 or so T cell genomes, was loaded into each replicate PCR. Unsorted PBMC genomic DNA was sequenced across ten immunoSEQ deep assay plates. Purified libraries were measured with a Qubit 3.0 fluorometer, size-checked on a Bioanalyzer 2100, and measured again with the KAPA Library Quantification kit. Every immunoSEQ 96-well plate was sequenced on a separate single-read 150-cycle Illumina NextSeq 550 flow cell. For the original study's pipeline: Because the immunoSEQ output included only junctional sequences and no quality scores, the filtering could not be the same as the filtering used for full-length reads. Sequences were annotated with PyIR, a Python wrapper for IgBLAST v1.9, and V/J genes and CDR3 were assigned using IMGT germline references. Reads were filtered out if the reads had weak V/J assignments (E-value above 1e-6), no CDR3, stop codons, out-of-frame junctions, or ambiguous translated residues. A V3J clonotype was defined by an identical inferred V gene, J gene, and CDR3 amino acid sequence. Percentage overlap between repertoires was calculated by dividing the number of shared unique clonotypes by the size of the smaller repertoire. Richness of each repertoire was evaluated using RTK rarefaction, the Chao1 estimator, and Recon v2.1 estimates of unobserved clonotypes. TCRdb obtained this table from immuneACCESS and retained in-frame rearrangements with V and J assigned. These tables miss some clones; where compared with another copy, unresolved V genes account for less than half of the shortfall, and the remainder is unexplained. V and J calls and clone size follow that table, whereas D and trimming were derived from the DNA. The sample records over 400,000 clones, almost 80% of which are singletons. The ten largest clonotypes hold around 13% of the sample.

The sample holds one count of this clone. Its antigen specificity is not known. No base-level quality is on record; no much larger clone is a single base apart. The germline V gene encodes CDR1 SGHRS and CDR2 YFSETQ. Including cysteine and phenylalanine, the CDR3 has 14 amino acids. CDR3 DNA is the only sequence kept; it has 42 bases, read in frame from the first base. V is cut by 1 base and J by 1 base, and the space between the germline ends is 8 bases. The donors were healthy, HIV-negative adults with no recently reported acute infections or vaccinations. All donors were Caucasian adults living in Nashville, Tennessee, USA. For unsorted samples, 90 million or so PBMCs were counted and genomic DNA was extracted with the QIAamp DNA Blood Mini kit. After blood collection by leukapheresis, PBMCs were isolated using Ficoll-Histopaque density gradient centrifugation and then cryopreserved in the vapor phase of liquid nitrogen.

This receptor was identified in a woman aged 40 to 50 in good health. Some clones in this sample may be carry-over from other donors' samples. The chain is encoded by TRBV5-1 joined to TRBJ1-2; no D gene is confidently identified. Input material: PBMCs. The CDR3 region reads CASSLMGNNYGYTF. The nucleotide sequence is given as TGCGCCAGCAGCTTGATGGGGAATAACTATGGCTACACCTTC.